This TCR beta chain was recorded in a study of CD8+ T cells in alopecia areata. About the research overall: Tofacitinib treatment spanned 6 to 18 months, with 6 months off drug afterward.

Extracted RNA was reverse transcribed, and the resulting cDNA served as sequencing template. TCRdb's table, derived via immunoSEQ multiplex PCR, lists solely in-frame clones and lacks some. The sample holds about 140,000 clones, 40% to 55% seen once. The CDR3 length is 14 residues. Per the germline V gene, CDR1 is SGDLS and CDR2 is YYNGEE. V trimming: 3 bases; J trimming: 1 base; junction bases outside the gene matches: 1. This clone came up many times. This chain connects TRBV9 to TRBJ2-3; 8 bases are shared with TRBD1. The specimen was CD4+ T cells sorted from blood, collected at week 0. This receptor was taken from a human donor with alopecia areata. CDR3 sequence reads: CASSEGQGTDTQYF. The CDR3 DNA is TGTGCCAGCAGCGAGGGACAGGGCACAGATACGCAGTATTTT.